These 31 T cell receptor beta chains share one sample of origin, sequenced in a study of a mutant IDH1 vaccine in newly diagnosed glioma (dated by TCRdb to the early 2020s). The sample's time point label, decoded: week 47, end of study. Every vaccine dose consisted of 300 ug of a 20-mer mutant IDH1 peptide in Montanide, administered subcutaneously together with topical imiquimod. Libraries came from the immunoSEQ multiplex PCR assay. Drawn from immuneACCESS, this table holds only the in-frame rearrangements with V and J called that TCRdb kept. Clones are partly lost; checked studies trace under half to an unresolved V gene and leave the rest unexplained. Here the sample has tens of thousands of clones; roughly 80% occur a single time. The leading ten clones occupy 3.8% of the sample. These receptors have no known antigen. The sequencing used PBMCs, collected from a glioma patient whose treatment included an IDH1 peptide vaccine. The receptor set was obtained from a man younger than 45 with glioma.

The chain combines TRBV6-1 with TRBJ2-7; 12 bases agree with TRBD1. V trimming: 8 bases; J trimming: 2 bases; junction bases outside the gene matches: 1. From germline, CDR1 is MNHNS and CDR2 SASEGT. This CDR3 region has 13 residues. CDR3 DNA: TGTGCCAGCCGGGACAGGGGGCCCTACGAGCAGTACTTC. Its protein product is CASRDRGPYEQYF.

This clone was observed a single time. CDR3 region: CASSLALAGGPFHEQFF. As DNA, the CDR3 is TGCGCCAGCAGCTTGGCGCTAGCGGGGGGGCCATTCCATGAGCAGTTCTTC. This rearrangement joins TRBV5-1 to TRBJ2-1; 12 bases are a match to TRBD2. The J segment lost 8 bases and the V segment lost 0 bases, leaving 9 bases of the junction unmatched. This CDR3 has 17 residues. Germline CDR1 reads SGHRS; CDR2 reads YFSETQ.

This sequence joins TRBV6-1 and TRBJ1-4; D gene uncertain. V gave up 1 base and J gave up 8 bases, with 11 bases separating them. This CDR3 has 14 residues. Germline V CDR1 and CDR2: MNHNS, SASEGT. The CDR3 sequence: CASSEGTLGEKLFF. The CDR3 coding sequence is TGTGCCAGCAGTGAAGGAACACTAGGCGAAAAACTGTTTTTT.

This CDR3 reads CASRVSGLDQETQYF. The CDR3 DNA reads TGTGCCAGCAGGGTATCGGGACTGGACCAAGAGACCCAGTACTTC. This chain joins TRBV6-1 and TRBJ2-5; weak D call: TRBD2 (6 bases). CDR3 size: 15 residues. V was cut by 6 bases and J by 0 bases, with 14 bases left in between. From germline, CDR1 is MNHNS and CDR2 SASEGT.

The chain is built from TRBV7-6 and TRBJ2-1, with 10 bases matching TRBD2. Losses at the gene ends were 1 base for V and 1 base for J; bases not matched to a gene: 16. This CDR3 comprises 21 residues. Germline assignment: CDR1 SGHVS and CDR2 FNYEAQ. CDR3 amino acids: CASSLGAPRGLAGVSYNEQFF. The CDR3 bases are TGTGCCAGCAGCTTAGGTGCCCCGCGTGGTCTAGCGGGGGTATCCTACAATGAGCAGTTCTTC.

The V call is TRBV25-1, the J call TRBJ2-7; D gene uncertain. Germline V gene sequence: CDR1 MGHDK, CDR2 SYGVNS. V shed 0 bases and J shed 5 bases, with 8 bases lying between them. This CDR3 is built from 13 residues. The CDR3 sequence is CASSEYGENEQYF. In DNA, the CDR3 is TGTGCCAGCAGTGAATATGGTGAGAACGAGCAGTACTTC.

The chain recombines TRBV5-6 with TRBJ1-5; the D gene is possibly TRBD1 (5 bases). The CDR3 contains 15 residues. The V gene lost 0 bases and the J gene lost 2 bases, with 9 bases spanning the gap. Germline V CDR1 and CDR2: SGHDT, YYEEEE. The CDR3, as DNA: TGTGCCAGCAGCTTGGCTGGGGGGGGCAATCAGCCCCAGCATTTT. It translates to CASSLAGGGNQPQHF.

This chain connects TRBV9 to TRBJ2-1; 10 nucleotides match TRBD2. With 4 bases clipped from V and 8 bases from J, the junction kept 21 bases outside the gene matches. The CDR3 extends over 19 amino acids. CDR1 and CDR2 (germline): SGDLS, YYNGEE. CDR3 in amino acids: CASSLKSGGAAVRRDEQFF. DNA of the CDR3: TGTGCCAGCAGCCTAAAAAGCGGGGGGGCTGCGGTTCGTCGCGATGAGCAGTTCTTC. The entire variable domain, with the rest obtained from reference TRBV9 and TRBJ2-1, is as follows: DSGVTQTPKHLITATGQRVTLRCSPRSGDLSVYWYQQSLDQGLQFLIQYYNGEERAKGNILERFSAQQFPDLHSELNLSSLELGDSALYFCASSLKSGGAAVRRDEQFFGPGTRLTVL.

The CDR3 loop reads CASSYIRADKRPEAFF. The DNA of the CDR3 is TGTGCCAGCAGTTACATTAGGGCAGACAAGAGGCCTGAAGCTTTCTTT. This rearrangement joins TRBV6-5 to TRBJ1-1; D not resolved. CDR1 and CDR2 from the germline V gene are MNHEY and SVGAGI. V dropped 2 bases and J dropped 6 bases, with 19 bases sitting between them. The CDR3 covers 16 residues.

The V call is TRBV7-6, the J call TRBJ2-5, with D hard to call. Germline CDR1 reads SGHVS; CDR2 reads FNYEAQ. The CDR3 runs to 13 residues. With 4 bases removed from V and 9 bases from J, the gap between germline ends came to 15 bases. CDR3 coding DNA: TGTGCCAGCAGCTCGGGCCCCGCGAGACCCCAGTACTTC. This gives the protein CASSSGPARPQYF.

The rearrangement joins TRBV7-9 to TRBJ2-1, with D tentatively TRBD1 (6 bases). This CDR3 has 14 amino acids. Germline V gives CDR1 SEHNR, CDR2 FQNEAQ (reference sequence). Trimming stripped 1 base from V and 3 bases from J, with 7 bases between. CDR3 nucleotide sequence: TGTGCCAGCAGCTTAGACAGGGACTACAATGAGCAGTTCTTC. Protein sequence: CASSLDRDYNEQFF.

The chain couples TRBV13 to TRBJ2-5, with 7 bases aligning to TRBD2. V was clipped by 5 bases and J by 4 bases; unmatched bases: 13. The germline CDR1 and CDR2 sequences are PRHDT and FYEKMQ (reference sequence). This CDR3 has 16 residues. The CDR3: CASSNQRGRVGETQYF. The CDR3 nucleotides are TGTGCCAGCAGCAATCAGCGGGGTAGGGTGGGAGAGACCCAGTACTTC.

This clone showed up just a few times. The V gene is TRBV2, the J gene TRBJ1-1; possibly TRBD1 for D (6 bases). CDR1 is SNHLY and CDR2 is FYNNEI in the germline V gene. The length of the CDR3 is 13 residues. V was cut by 5 bases and J by 3 bases, with 10 bases left in between. DNA of the CDR3: TGTGCCAGCAGTAGGGGGGGGTACACTGAAGCTTTCTTT. This sequence encodes CASSRGGYTEAFF.

The gene calls are TRBV10-1 and TRBJ2-1; 10 nucleotides agree with TRBD1. V lost 0 bases and J lost 2; bases outside the gene matches: 7. This CDR3 has 18 residues. In germline, CDR1 is WNHNN, CDR2 SYGVQD (reference sequence). The chain's CDR3 is CASSESMGGQGPYNEQFF. CDR3 sequence (DNA): TGCGCCAGCAGTGAGTCGATGGGGGGACAGGGGCCCTACAATGAGCAGTTCTTC.

The chain joins TRBV29-1 to TRBJ2-2, with 12 bases aligning to TRBD2. The V segment lost 7 bases and the J segment 2 bases; nucleotides outside the gene matches: 5. The CDR3 loop spans 15 amino acids. CDR1 and CDR2 from the germline V gene are SQVTM and ANQGSEA. This chain's CDR3 is CSALTSGGNTGELFF. The CDR3 DNA follows: TGCAGCGCCTTGACTAGCGGGGGAAACACCGGGGAGCTGTTTTTT.

The chain joins TRBV7-9 to TRBJ1-4, with unresolved D. From germline, CDR1 is SEHNR and CDR2 FQNEAQ (reference sequence). Deletions cut 1 base from V and 3 bases from J, with 12 bases between. This CDR3 is 16 amino acids long. CDR3 sequence (DNA): TGTGCCAGCAGCTTAGTTGTCACAGATGCTAATGAAAAACTGTTTTTT. It yields the protein CASSLVVTDANEKLFF.

V usage is TRBV7-2 and J usage is TRBJ2-7; possible D gene TRBD2, 5 bases. CDR1 SGHTA and CDR2 FQGNSA come from the germline V gene. The length of the CDR3 is 15 residues. V lost 4 bases, J lost 1 base, and 14 bases lay in between. The CDR3 DNA reads TGTGCCAGCAGCTCACGGGTCGGGGTTTCCTACGAGCAGTACTTC. It codes for CASSSRVGVSYEQYF.

V is TRBV29-1 and J is TRBJ2-1; the D gene is possibly TRBD2 (6 bases). The V end was cut by 6 bases, the J end by 2 bases, with 20 bases between. The CDR3 spans 16 residues. Germline values: CDR1 SQVTM, CDR2 ANQGSEA. This CDR3 is CSVPRVAGSAYNEQFF. The CDR3 nucleotides read TGCAGCGTGCCCAGGGTGGCGGGGAGCGCCTACAATGAGCAGTTCTTC.

The chain recombines TRBV2 with TRBJ1-2; TRBD1 aligns across 11 bases. The CDR3 totals 15 residues. Germline values: CDR1 SNHLY, CDR2 FYNNEI. Germline trimming cut 8 bases from V and 4 bases from J; bases unmatched to any gene: 9. CDR3 in DNA: TGTGCCAGCTCGGGACAGGGGGGTAGGGGCTATGGCTACACCTTC. Residues: CASSGQGGRGYGYTF.

This clone showed up just once. V usage is TRBV28 and J usage is TRBJ1-6; D remains unclear. V was clipped by 3 bases and J by 3 bases, with 9 bases between them. Germline V gene data show CDR1 as MDHEN and CDR2 as SYDVKM. The length of the CDR3 is 15 residues. In nucleotides, the CDR3 is TGTGCCAGCAGTTTTTCATCCCGCTATAATTCACCCCTCCACTTT. This sequence encodes CASSFSSRYNSPLHF.

This clone was observed once. The rearrangement joins TRBV5-6 to TRBJ1-6, with 7 bases matching TRBD1. Germline V gene sequence: CDR1 SGHDT, CDR2 YYEEEE. The CDR3 is made up of 15 amino acids. Trimming took 3 bases from V and 9 from J; bases not matched to a gene: 9. The CDR3 bases are TGTGCCAGCAGCTCGTTAGACAGGGATATTTCACCCCTCCACTTT. It specifies CASSSLDRDISPLHF. The full variable domain, with the rest looked up from reference TRBV5-6 and TRBJ1-6, is DAGVTQSPTHLIKTRGQQVTLRCSPKSGHDTVSWYQQALGQGPQFIFQYYEEEERQRGNFPDRFSGHQFPNYSSELNVNALLLGDSALYLCASSSLDRDISPLHFGNGTRLTVT.

The rearrangement links TRBV27 to TRBJ1-5; TRBD1 aligns across 9 bases. CDR3 length: 14 residues. Germline V gene data show CDR1 as MNHEY and CDR2 as SMNVEV (reference sequence). J lost 7 bases, V lost 7 bases, and 8 bases had no gene match. The CDR3 bases are TGTGCCAGCACCCCGACAGGGGGTGAACAGCCCCAGCATTTT. Amino acid sequence: CASTPTGGEQPQHF.

In its sample, this clone was seen a few times. The J gene is TRBJ1-2, the V gene TRBV30; D call uncertain. The CDR3 is 14 residues long. With 0 bases removed from V and 7 bases from J, the gap between germline ends came to 15 bases. Looked up from germline, CDR1 is GTSNPN and CDR2 is SVGIG (reference sequence). The CDR3 DNA reads TGTGCCTGGAGTGTTCTGAGAGGACGTAGTGGCTACACCTTC. Translation gives CAWSVLRGRSGYTF.

V gene TRBV5-1 combines with J gene TRBJ1-1, with a weak D call TRBD1 (5 bases). This CDR3 region has 17 residues. From germline, CDR1 is SGHRS and CDR2 YFSETQ. V lost 2 bases and J lost 0, with 17 bases in between. This CDR3 is CASSLTGTERMNTEAFF. As DNA, the CDR3 is TGCGCCAGCAGCTTAACCGGGACGGAAAGAATGAACACTGAAGCTTTCTTT.

This chain uses TRBV5-1 with TRBJ2-4; D perhaps matches TRBD1 (8 bases). Germline assignment: CDR1 SGHRS and CDR2 YFSETQ. The V and J ends lost 4 bases and 6 bases respectively, with 17 bases between them. CDR3 size: 15 residues. The CDR3 bases are TGCGCCAGCAGCGGGATGACAGGGGAGGGAAACATTCAGTACTTC. Residues: CASSGMTGEGNIQYF. The whole variable domain, remainder taken from reference TRBV5-1 and TRBJ2-4, is KAGVTQTPRYLIKTRGQQVTLSCSPISGHRSVSWYQQTPGQGLQFLFEYFSETQRNKGNFPGRFSGRQFSNSRSEMNVSTLELGDSALYLCASSGMTGEGNIQYFGAGTRLSVL.

The gene calls are TRBV10-3 and TRBJ1-1, with D maybe TRBD1 (5 bases). The CDR3 is made up of 16 amino acids. The germline gives CDR1 ENHRY, CDR2 SYGVKD. The V end was cut by 2 bases, the J end by 1 base, with 14 bases between. The CDR3 reads CAISEGGPGENTEAFF. CDR3 in DNA: TGTGCCATCAGTGAGGGGGGTCCCGGAGAGAACACTGAAGCTTTCTTT.

This chain connects TRBV20-1 to TRBJ1-2, with D unresolved. The CDR3 spans 9 residues. V was pared by 6 bases and J by 2 bases, with 1 base between. Germline CDR1 is DFQATT and CDR2 is SNEGSKA (reference sequence). The CDR3 sequence is CSANYGYTF. CDR3 DNA: TGCAGTGCCAACTATGGCTACACCTTC.

V and J are TRBV18 and TRBJ1-2; D is perhaps TRBD1 (6 bases). The germline gives CDR1 KGHSH, CDR2 LQKENI. The ends were cut back, 3 bases at V and 2 bases at J, with 10 bases in the middle. This CDR3 is 14 amino acids long. Written as DNA, the CDR3 is TGTGCCAGCTCACCCTCACAGGGCAACTATGGCTACACCTTC. Protein product: CASSPSQGNYGYTF.

The V call is TRBV28, the J call TRBJ2-4; 7 bases fit TRBD1. Per the germline V gene, CDR1 is MDHEN and CDR2 is SYDVKM. This CDR3 is built from 15 residues. With V trimmed by 7 bases and J by 4 bases, 10 bases remained unmatched. The CDR3 DNA follows: TGTGCCAGCACCCCCCCCCAGACAGGGAAAAACATTCAGTACTTC. It translates to CASTPPQTGKNIQYF. The whole variable domain, remainder taken from reference TRBV28 and TRBJ2-4, is DVKVTQSSRYLVKRTGEKVFLECVQDMDHENMFWYRQDPGLGLRLIYFSYDVKMKEKGDIPEGYSVSREKKERFSLILESASTNQTSMYLCASTPPQTGKNIQYFGAGTRLSVL.

The chain is built from TRBV4-1 and TRBJ1-1; D remains ambiguous. The germline CDR1 and CDR2 sequences are MGHRA and YSYEKL. V was cut by 3 bases and J by 0 bases, with 8 bases left in between. The CDR3 is made up of 14 amino acids. The CDR3 here is CASSQPVMNTEAFF. The CDR3 DNA reads TGCGCCAGCAGCCAGCCGGTCATGAACACTGAAGCTTTCTTT.

This clone was picked up one time. The CDR3 nucleotides read TGTGCCAGCCGATTTGGTTTTAGCTCCTATAATTCACCCCTCCACTTT. This gives the protein CASRFGFSSYNSPLHF. The V and J genes are TRBV28 and TRBJ1-6, with D unclear. From germline, CDR1 is MDHEN and CDR2 SYDVKM. CDR3 length equals 16 residues. Trimming removed 8 bases from V and 0 bases from J, with 14 bases in between.